Shown below are 2 T cell receptor beta chains from a single sample sequenced in a study of T-cell reconstitution after alpha-beta-depleted transplantation in children. Unique molecular identifiers featured in how the TCRbeta library was prepared. TCRdb re-called the PCR reads with MiXCR, one entry per CDR3 protein. The repertoire holds about 400,000 distinct CDR3 sequences, with about a fifth as singletons. The starting material was PBMCs from the stem cell graft donor, obtained from the stem cell graft. The source of these receptors is a human donor who donated a stem cell graft to a child with acute myeloid leukemia.

The chain has TRBV4-2 and TRBJ2-1, with a tentative D call TRBD1 (5 bases). The CDR3 is 16 residues long. Germline CDR1 is LGHNA and CDR2 is YNFKEQ. Trimming cost V 1 base and J 8 bases, with 18 bases left between them. This CDR3 reads CASSQVGSTWGDEQFF. CDR3 sequence (DNA): TGTGCCAGCAGCCAAGTGGGTTCCACCTGGGGCGATGAGCAGTTCTTC.

V usage is TRBV14 and J usage is TRBJ2-1; 7 bases align to TRBD2. CDR3 length equals 16 residues. The V segment lost 1 base and the J segment 5 bases; nucleotides outside the gene matches: 8. Looked up from germline, CDR1 is SGHDN and CDR2 is FVKESK. The CDR3 loop is CASSQGLSGFDNEQFF. The CDR3 DNA reads as TGTGCCAGCAGCCAAGGCCTTAGCGGGTTCGACAATGAGCAGTTCTTC.